This T cell receptor beta chain was obtained from a study of blood T cell repertoires in COVID-19. Study information: Sources were T cells, B-cell-depleted T cells, or PBMCs; the material itself was cDNA or gDNA.

V lost 3 bases and J 0 bases, leaving 12 bases between the germline ends. CDR1 is GTSNPN and CDR2 is SVGIG in the germline V gene (reference sequence). The CDR3 covers 16 residues. In the original processing: Estimates of nucleated cell counts were drawn from the amplification of reference gene primers. Libraries were prepared by immunoSEQ multiplex PCR; TCRdb keeps only in-frame clonotypes and omits some of them. The V and J calls and clone size were taken over from that table, and D and trimming were inferred from the DNA. The sample holds over 150,000 clones; approximately 80% are singletons and the top ten take approximately 30%. This clone was seen only once.

This clonotype originated in a woman between 55 and 75 years old with acute or convalescent COVID-19. The chain links TRBV30 to TRBJ1-6; D is uncertain. Input material: peripheral blood. CDR3 nucleotide sequence: TGTGCCTGGAGAGGTGGCAGCGACTCCTATAATTCACCCCTCCACTTT. Protein sequence: CAWRGGSDSYNSPLHF.